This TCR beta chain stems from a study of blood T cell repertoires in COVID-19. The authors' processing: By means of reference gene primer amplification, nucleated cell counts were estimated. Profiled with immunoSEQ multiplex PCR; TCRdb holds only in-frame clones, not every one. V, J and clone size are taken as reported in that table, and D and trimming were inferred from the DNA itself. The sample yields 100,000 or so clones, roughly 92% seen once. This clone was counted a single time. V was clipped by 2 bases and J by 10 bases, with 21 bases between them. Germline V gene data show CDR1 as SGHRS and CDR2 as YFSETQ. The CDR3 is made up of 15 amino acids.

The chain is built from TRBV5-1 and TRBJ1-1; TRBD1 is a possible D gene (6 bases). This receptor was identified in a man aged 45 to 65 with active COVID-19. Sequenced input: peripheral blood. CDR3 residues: CASSFNGQTNDVAFF. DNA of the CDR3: TGCGCCAGCAGCTTCAACGGACAGACGAATGATGTAGCTTTCTTT.